These 18 T cell receptor beta chains were sequenced from one sample in a study of blood T cell repertoires in COVID-19. Data came from immunoSEQ multiplex PCR; TCRdb stores just in-frame clones and leaves some out. The top ten hold around a tenth of the sample, which has about 130,000 clones, around 89% seen once. The sample taken for sequencing was peripheral blood. These receptors originate from a man over 45 with acute or convalescent COVID-19.

There are a few counts of this clone. This chain links TRBV12-3 or TRBV12-4 with TRBJ1-2; D not certain. The V gene lost 0 bases and the J gene lost 4 bases, with 6 bases spanning the gap. The CDR3 has 13 residues. This chain's CDR3 is CASSLAKSYGYTF. The CDR3 DNA is TGTGCCAGCAGTTTAGCGAAGAGCTATGGCTACACCTTC.

The DNA of the CDR3 is TGTGCTAGTGGTTTGGGGACAGCTGGAAACACCATATATTTT. Amino acids: CASGLGTAGNTIYF. The chain has TRBV12-5 and TRBJ1-3; maybe TRBD1 (6 bases). The ends were cut back, 1 base at V and 2 bases at J, with 6 bases in the middle. CDR1 and CDR2 from the germline V gene are LGHNT and FRNRAP. CDR3 size: 14 residues.

The J gene is TRBJ1-2, the V gene TRBV30; 8 bases match TRBD1. CDR3 length equals 12 residues. Germline V lookup: CDR1 GTSNPN, CDR2 SVGIG (reference sequence). The J segment lost 5 bases and the V segment lost 2 bases, leaving 1 base of the junction unmatched. The DNA for the CDR3 is TGTGCCTGGAGTCGACAGGGGTATGGCTACACCTTC. It is translated as CAWSRQGYGYTF.

The chain joins TRBV6-2 or TRBV6-3 to TRBJ2-2; TRBD2 agrees at 11 bases. Germline V CDR1 and CDR2: MNHEY, SVGEGT. Trimming removed 0 bases from V and 2 bases from J; junction bases left unmatched: 8. The CDR3 extends over 19 amino acids. CDR3 nucleotide sequence: TGTGCCAGCAGTTACTCGTTCCTAACTAGCGGGGGTAACACCGGGGAGCTGTTTTTT. Amino acids: CASSYSFLTSGGNTGELFF.

The chain is built from TRBV5-1 and TRBJ2-1, with D possibly matching TRBD1 (5 bases). The CDR3 runs 13 residues. V lost 2 bases to trimming and J lost 9 bases, with 12 bases between them. Germline CDR1 reads SGHRS; CDR2 reads YFSETQ. In DNA, the CDR3 is TGCGCCAGCAGCTTCTACTGGGGCGGTGAGCAGTTCTTC. Protein product: CASSFYWGGEQFF. Together with reference TRBV5-1 and TRBJ2-1, the CDR3 gives the full variable domain: KAGVTQTPRYLIKTRGQQVTLSCSPISGHRSVSWYQQTPGQGLQFLFEYFSETQRNKGNFPGRFSGRQFSNSRSEMNVSTLELGDSALYLCASSFYWGGEQFFGPGTRLTVL.

The chain joins TRBV5-4 to TRBJ1-4, with 12 bases lining up with TRBD1. Germline V CDR1 and CDR2: SGHNT, YYREEE (reference sequence). The CDR3 has 18 residues. The J segment lost 3 bases and the V segment lost 7 bases, leaving 13 bases of the junction unmatched. The CDR3 DNA reads TGTGCCAGCGGACCGCCACCGGGACAGGGGGCGGCTAATGAAAAACTGTTTTTT. It is translated as CASGPPPGQGAANEKLFF.

V and J are TRBV7-9 and TRBJ1-3; D uncertain. The CDR3 covers 13 residues. The germline gives CDR1 SEHNR, CDR2 FQNEAQ (reference sequence). Trimming stripped 2 bases from V and 4 bases from J, with 6 bases between. CDR3 in amino acids: CASSLFGGNTIYF. The CDR3 DNA is TGTGCCAGCAGCTTATTCGGGGGAAACACCATATATTTT.

The chain carries TRBV7-9 and TRBJ2-5, with D possibly matching TRBD1 (6 bases). Germline V gives CDR1 SEHNR, CDR2 FQNEAQ (reference sequence). The CDR3 loop spans 16 amino acids. V was shortened by 2 bases and J by 5 bases, with 18 bases between the two germline ends. CDR3 DNA: TGTGCCAGCAGCTTAAGGGCCAGGGGATTACGTGAGACCCAGTACTTC. It codes for CASSLRARGLRETQYF.

This clone was seen a few times. The chain is built from TRBV20-1 and TRBJ1-1; 7 bases line up with TRBD1. There are 8 residues in the CDR3. Germline lookup yields CDR1 DFQATT and CDR2 SNEGSKA (reference sequence). Trimming cost V 7 bases and J 11 bases; bases outside gene matches: 1. In nucleotides, the CDR3 is TGCAGTGTACAGGGGGCTTTCTTT. Amino acids: CSVQGAFF.

The chain links TRBV18 to TRBJ2-5, with D possibly being TRBD2 (6 bases). This CDR3 comprises 14 residues. Trimming pared 3 bases from V and 5 bases from J, leaving 13 bases between. The germline CDR1 and CDR2 sequences are KGHSH and LQKENI. The CDR3 DNA reads as TGTGCCAGCTCACCGGGCAGGAGGGGTGAGACCCAGTACTTC. Translation: CASSPGRRGETQYF.

The rearrangement joins TRBV2 to TRBJ1-2, with 10 positions matching TRBD1. Germline CDR1 reads SNHLY; CDR2 reads FYNNEI. J was trimmed by 4 bases and V by 6 bases; bases with no gene match: 14. This CDR3 spans 17 amino acids. CDR3: CASSGLGTGARPYGYTF. As DNA, the CDR3 is TGTGCCAGCAGCGGATTGGGGACAGGGGCTCGCCCCTATGGCTACACCTTC.

The gene calls are TRBV2 and TRBJ1-5; TRBD1 matches 7 bases. V was clipped by 6 bases and J by 0 bases; unmatched bases: 8. This CDR3 is 16 amino acids long. Germline values: CDR1 SNHLY, CDR2 FYNNEI. CDR3 loop: CASSLTGTRSNQPQHF. The CDR3, as DNA: TGTGCCAGCAGCTTGACAGGGACCCGTAGCAATCAGCCCCAGCATTTT.

The genes are TRBV5-1 and TRBJ1-3, with D unresolved. Looked up from germline, CDR1 is SGHRS and CDR2 is YFSETQ. The ends were cut back, 4 bases at V and 0 bases at J, with 8 bases in the middle. The CDR3 consists of 14 residues. Written as DNA, the CDR3 is TGCGCCAGCAGCCTAGAGTACTCTGGAAACACCATATATTTT. Residues: CASSLEYSGNTIYF.

The chain links TRBV18 to TRBJ1-2; 11 nucleotides agree with TRBD1. The CDR3 runs 16 residues. CDR1 and CDR2 from the germline V gene are KGHSH and LQKENI. Trimming cost V 2 bases and J 8 bases; bases outside gene matches: 10. The CDR3 sequence is CASSPEDRGQRRGYTF. CDR3 nucleotide sequence: TGTGCCAGCTCACCAGAGGACAGGGGGCAACGTCGGGGCTACACCTTC.

The chain employs TRBV7-3 and TRBJ1-1, with TRBD1 identical over 9 bases. Germline lookup yields CDR1 SGHTA and CDR2 FQGTGA. V was pared by 4 bases and J by 3 bases, with 3 bases of the junction left unmatched. The CDR3 extends over 14 amino acids. The CDR3 loop is CASSSTGGDTEAFF. The DNA of the CDR3 is TGTGCCAGCAGCTCGACAGGGGGTGACACTGAAGCTTTCTTT. Complete variable domain (other parts from reference TRBV7-3 and TRBJ1-1): GAGVSQTPSNKVTEKGKYVELRCDPISGHTALYWYRQSLGQGPEFLIYFQGTGAADDSGLPNDRFFAVRPEGSVSTLKIQRTERGDSAVYLCASSSTGGDTEAFFGQGTRLTVV.

The genes are TRBV6-5 and TRBJ1-2; no definite D call. V lost 0 bases and J 2 bases, leaving 10 bases between the germline ends. The germline gives CDR1 MNHEY, CDR2 SVGAGI. There are 15 residues in the CDR3. CDR3 region: CASSYSRAVNYGYTF. CDR3 nucleotide sequence: TGTGCCAGCAGTTACTCGAGGGCAGTCAACTATGGCTACACCTTC.

The V and J genes are TRBV14 and TRBJ2-1; perhaps TRBD1 as D (5 bases). The V end lost 2 bases, the J end lost 3 bases, and 14 bases lay between the germline ends. CDR3 length: 16 residues. Germline lookup yields CDR1 SGHDN and CDR2 FVKESK. In DNA form, the CDR3 reads TGTGCCAGCAGCCAACCTGGGGCGAACCTCTACAATGAGCAGTTCTTC. It yields the protein CASSQPGANLYNEQFF.

The rearrangement links TRBV7-8 to TRBJ1-5; D is perhaps TRBD1 (5 bases). The CDR3 is 16 residues long. Germline V gene sequence: CDR1 SGHVS, CDR2 FQNEAQ. V was cut by 4 bases and J by 5 bases, with 18 bases left in between. The CDR3 reads CASSSGGIVLDQPQHF. CDR3 DNA sequence: TGTGCCAGCAGCTCCGGGGGGATCGTTTTGGATCAGCCCCAGCATTTT. The variable domain in full, completed from reference TRBV7-8 and TRBJ1-5, reads GAGVSQSPRYKVAKRGQDVALRCDPISGHVSLFWYQQALGQGPEFLTYFQNEAQLDKSGLPSDRFFAERPEGSVSTLKIQRTQQEDSAVYLCASSSGGIVLDQPQHFGDGTRLSIL.